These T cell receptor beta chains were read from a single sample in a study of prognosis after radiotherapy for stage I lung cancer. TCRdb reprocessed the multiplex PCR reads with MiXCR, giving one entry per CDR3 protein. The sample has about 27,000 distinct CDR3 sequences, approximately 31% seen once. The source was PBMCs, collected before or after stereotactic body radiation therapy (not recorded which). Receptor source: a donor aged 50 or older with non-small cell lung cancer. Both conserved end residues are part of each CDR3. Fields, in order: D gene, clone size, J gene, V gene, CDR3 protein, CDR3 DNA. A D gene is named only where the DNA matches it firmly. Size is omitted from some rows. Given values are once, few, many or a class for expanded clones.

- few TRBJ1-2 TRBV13 CASSLGSGTNYGYTF TGTGCCAGCAGCTTAGGTAGCGGGACTAACTATGGCTACACCTTC
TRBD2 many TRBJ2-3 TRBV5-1 CASSAASGTPNTQYF TGCGCCAGCAGCGCCGCTAGCGGTACCCCCAATACGCAGTATTTT
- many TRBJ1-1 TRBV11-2 CASSPNTEAFF TGTGCCAGCAGCCCAAACACTGAAGCTTTCTTT
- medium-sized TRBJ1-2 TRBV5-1 CASRLIGGRAYGYTF TGCGCCAGCCGACTAATTGGGGGCAGGGCCTATGGCTACACCTTC
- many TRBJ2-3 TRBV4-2 CASSPGGVTDTQYF TGTGCCAGCAGCCCGGGGGGCGTCACAGATACGCAGTATTTT
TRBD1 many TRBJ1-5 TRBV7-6 CASSLGGTAYSNQPQHF TGTGCCAGCAGCTTAGGCGGGACAGCTTATAGCAATCAGCCCCAGCATTTT
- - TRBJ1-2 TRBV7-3 CASSPTARPGGYTF TGTGCCAGCAGCCCTACTGCGAGGCCTGGGGGCTACACCTTC
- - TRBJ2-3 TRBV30 CAWSVKGRTDTQYF TGTGCCTGGAGTGTAAAGGGGCGCACAGATACGCAGTATTTT
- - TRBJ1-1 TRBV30 CAWSSPRGAALRNTEAFF TGTGCCTGGAGTTCCCCTCGGGGAGCGGCGTTGAGGAACACTGAAGCTTTCTTT
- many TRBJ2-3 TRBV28 CASSEGGGGTDTQYF TGTGCCAGCAGTGAAGGGGGTGGGGGCACAGATACGCAGTATTTT
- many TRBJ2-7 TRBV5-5 CASSFSRGEQYF TGTGCCAGCAGCTTTTCCCGGGGCGAGCAGTACTTC
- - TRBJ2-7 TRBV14 CASSQEWASSYEQYF TGTGCCAGCAGCCAAGAATGGGCTAGCTCCTACGAGCAGTACTTC
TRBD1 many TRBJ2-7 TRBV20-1 CSASGRGTYEQYF TGCAGTGCTAGCGGCAGGGGGACCTACGAGCAGTACTTC
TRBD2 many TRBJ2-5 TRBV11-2 CASSLVRGGMSRETQYF TGTGCCAGCAGCTTAGTACGGGGGGGTATGAGTCGTGAGACCCAGTACTTC
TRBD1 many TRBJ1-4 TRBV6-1 CASSRAGQGAEKLFF TGTGCCAGCAGTCGGGCGGGACAGGGTGCTGAAAAACTGTTTTTT
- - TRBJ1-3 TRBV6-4 CANSHGQSAFLF TGTGCCAACAGCCACGGACAGAGCGCCTTTCTTTTT
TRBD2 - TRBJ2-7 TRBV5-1 CASSLTSDSSYEQYF TGCGCCAGCAGCCTCACTAGCGACAGCTCCTACGAGCAGTACTTC
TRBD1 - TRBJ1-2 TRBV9 CASSQGQVGGYTF TGTGCCAGCAGTCAAGGACAGGTTGGAGGCTACACCTTC
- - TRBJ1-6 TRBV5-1 CASSLELADNSPLHF TGCGCCAGCAGCTTGGAATTGGCAGATAATTCACCCCTCCACTTT
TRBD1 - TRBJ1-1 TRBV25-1 CASSDLGQGGTEAFF TGTGCCAGCAGTGACCTTGGACAGGGAGGAACTGAAGCTTTCTTT
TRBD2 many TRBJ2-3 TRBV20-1 CSCNLRERGADTQYF TGCAGTTGTAACCTGCGGGAGCGGGGGGCAGATACGCAGTATTTT
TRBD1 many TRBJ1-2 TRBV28 CASTGGKTGYTF TGTGCCAGCACAGGGGGCAAAACTGGCTACACCTTC
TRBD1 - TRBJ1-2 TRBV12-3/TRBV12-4 CASSPWTGRGYAYTF TGTGCCAGCAGCCCCTGGACAGGGCGCGGCTATGCCTACACCTTC
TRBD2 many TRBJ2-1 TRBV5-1 CASSPSGTNYNEQFF TGCGCCAGCAGCCCCTCCGGGACTAATTACAATGAGCAGTTCTTC
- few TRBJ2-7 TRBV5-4 CASSIGTLSSYEQYF TGTGCCAGCAGCATCGGGACTCTCAGCTCCTACGAGCAGTACTTC
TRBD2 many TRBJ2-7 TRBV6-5 CASSYYPGLVGSYEQYF TGTGCCAGCAGTTACTATCCCGGACTAGTGGGTTCGTACGAGCAGTACTTC
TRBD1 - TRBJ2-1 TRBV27 CASSPRLDRVATIEQFF TGTGCCAGCAGTCCTAGGTTGGACAGGGTGGCGACAATAGAGCAGTTCTTC
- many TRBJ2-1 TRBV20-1 CSARGDASYNEQFF TGCAGTGCTAGGGGGGACGCCTCCTACAATGAGCAGTTCTTC
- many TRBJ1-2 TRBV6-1 CASSPGLYGYTF TGTGCCAGCAGTCCGGGACTGTATGGCTACACCTTC
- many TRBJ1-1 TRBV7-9 CASSPRNTEAFF TGTGCCAGCAGCCCCAGGAACACTGAAGCTTTCTTT
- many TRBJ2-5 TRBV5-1 CASSAGLEETQYF TGCGCCAGCAGCGCCGGACTGGAAGAGACCCAGTACTTC
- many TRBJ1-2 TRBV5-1 CASSLFGSDYGYTF TGCGCCAGCAGCTTGTTCGGCAGCGACTATGGCTACACCTTC
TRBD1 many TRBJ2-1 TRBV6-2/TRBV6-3 CASSSGQVYEQFF TGTGCCAGCAGTTCAGGACAGGTTTATGAGCAGTTCTTC
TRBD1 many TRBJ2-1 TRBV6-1 CASRDLGQYNEQFF TGTGCCAGCAGAGATCTGGGACAGTACAATGAGCAGTTCTTC
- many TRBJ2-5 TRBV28 CASSSLTGLQETQYF TGTGCCAGCAGTTCCCTGACAGGTTTGCAAGAGACCCAGTACTTC
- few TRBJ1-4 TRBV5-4 CASSLGGANGNEKLFF TGTGCCAGCAGCTTGGGGGGTGCCAACGGGAATGAAAAACTGTTTTTT
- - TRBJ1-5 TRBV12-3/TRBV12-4 CASSLTDPGSLQPQHF TGTGCCAGCAGTTTAACTGATCCAGGGTCGCTTCAGCCCCAGCATTTT
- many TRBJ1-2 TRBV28 CASSLFPFGYTF TGTGCCAGCAGTTTATTCCCCTTTGGCTACACCTTC
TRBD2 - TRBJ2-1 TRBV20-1 CSAPRGASGYYNEQFF TGCAGTGCTCCCCGGGGGGCTAGCGGGTATTACAATGAGCAGTTCTTC
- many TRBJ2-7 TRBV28 CASSLYQREQYF TGTGCCAGCAGTTTATATCAGAGGGAGCAGTACTTC
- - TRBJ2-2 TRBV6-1 CASSDRWTGELFF TGTGCCAGCAGTGATAGATGGACCGGGGAGCTTTTTTTT
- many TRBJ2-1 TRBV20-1 CSSEREQFF TGCAGTTCAGAGCGGGAGCAGTTCTTC
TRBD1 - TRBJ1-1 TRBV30 CAWSGTGGWNTEAFF TGTGCCTGGAGCGGGACAGGGGGATGGAACACTGAAGCTTTCTTT
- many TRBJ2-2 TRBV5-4 CASSLQNTGELFF TGTGCCAGCAGCCTTCAGAACACCGGGGAGCTGTTTTTT
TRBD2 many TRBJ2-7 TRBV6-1 CASSRIAGDRYEQYF TGTGCCAGCAGTCGCATAGCGGGAGATCGATACGAGCAGTACTTC
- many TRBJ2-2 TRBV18 CASSLSLNRDTGELFF TGTGCCAGCTCACTCTCACTAAACAGGGATACCGGGGAGCTGTTTTTT
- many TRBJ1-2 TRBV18 CASSPDKSYGYTF TGTGCCAGCTCACCAGACAAGAGCTATGGCTACACCTTC
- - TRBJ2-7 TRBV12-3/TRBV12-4 CASSLVCYEQYF TGTGCCAGCAGTTTAGTATGTTACGAGCAGTACTTC
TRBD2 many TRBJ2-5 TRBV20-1 CSARIAGETQYF TGCAGTGCCAGAATAGCGGGGGAGACCCAGTACTTC
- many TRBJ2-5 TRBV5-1 CASSLDQETQYF TGCGCCAGCAGCTTGGACCAAGAGACCCAGTACTTC
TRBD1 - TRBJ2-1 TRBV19 CASTTHLGTGINEQFF TGTGCCAGTACCACCCATTTAGGGACAGGGATCAATGAGCAGTTCTTC